This T cell receptor (beta chain) was observed in a study of OX40 agonist ivuxolimab in advanced cancers. CDR1 is SNHLY, CDR2 FYNNEI, per germline. Trimming left V 7 bases short and J 4 bases short, with 14 bases between. This CDR3 region has 14 residues. Regarding the study as a whole: Clones of CD4+ and CD8+ blood T cells grew by week 6 at doses of 0.1 to 3.0 mg/kg.

About this clone itself: Its cognate antigen is unknown.

If patients had autoimmune disease history or systemic immunosuppression, they were excluded. Profiled with immunoSEQ multiplex PCR; TCRdb holds only in-frame clones, not every one. The data hold 90,000 to 130,000 clones, with around 90% observed a single time. The sequences come from CD4+ or CD8+ T cells sorted from blood, collected in a trial of the OX40 agonist ivuxolimab. This TCR was recovered from an adult with an advanced solid tumor such as melanoma, head and neck, liver or kidney cancer. The chain couples TRBV2 to TRBJ1-3; no reliable D call. CDR3 sequence: CASTPGSDGNTIYF. CDR3 nucleotide sequence: TGTGCCAGCACCCCGGGGTCGGACGGAAACACCATATATTTT. The whole variable domain, filled in from reference TRBV2 and TRBJ1-3, reads EPEVTQTPSHQVTQMGQEVILRCVPISNHLYFYWYRQILGQKVEFLVSFYNNEISEKSEIFDDQFSVERPDGSNFTLKIRSTKLEDSAMYFCASTPGSDGNTIYFGEGSWLTVV.